The T cell receptor beta chain described here comes from a study of identical twins. Study outcomes and limitations: Cord blood's abundant beta clonotypes had fewer insertions, unlike memory repertoires.

On this clonotype: Antigen unknown.

Addition of a universal primer site occurred through template switching, and cDNA carried unique molecular identifiers. One entry per CDR3 protein, called by TCRdb with MiXCR from the 5' RACE reads. The repertoire has 1.5 million to 2 million distinct CDR3 sequences, around 29% of them found once; the top ten carry over 0.25%. The CDR3 is made up of 20 amino acids. The germline CDR1 and CDR2 sequences are SNHLY and FYNNEI. With 7 bases clipped from V and 0 bases from J, the junction kept 15 bases outside the gene matches. V and J are TRBV2 and TRBJ2-3; 14 positions match TRBD2. The sample consisted of cord blood. The source is a newborn girl in good health. CDR3 DNA: TGTGCCAGCATTCCGAGACTAGCGGGAGGGACTGGGCCTAGCACAGATACGCAGTATTTT. Its protein is CASIPRLAGGTGPSTDTQYF.